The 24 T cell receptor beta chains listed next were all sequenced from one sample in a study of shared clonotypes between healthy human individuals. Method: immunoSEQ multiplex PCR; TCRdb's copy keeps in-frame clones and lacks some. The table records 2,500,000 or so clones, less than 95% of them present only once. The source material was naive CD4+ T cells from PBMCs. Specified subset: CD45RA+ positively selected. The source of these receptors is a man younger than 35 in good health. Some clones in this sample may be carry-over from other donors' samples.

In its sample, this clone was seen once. As DNA, the CDR3 is TGCGCCAGCAGCTTGGAGTATGGCTACACCTTC. Translating it yields CASSLEYGYTF. The V gene is TRBV5-1, the J gene TRBJ1-2; D not resolved. V dropped 0 bases and J dropped 5 bases, with 2 bases sitting between them. This CDR3 comprises 11 residues. In germline, CDR1 is SGHRS, CDR2 YFSETQ.

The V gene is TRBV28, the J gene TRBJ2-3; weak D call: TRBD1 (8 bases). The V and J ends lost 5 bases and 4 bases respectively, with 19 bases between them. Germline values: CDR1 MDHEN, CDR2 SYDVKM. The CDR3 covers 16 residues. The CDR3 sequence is CASSPSGQGGSDTQYF. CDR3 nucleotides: TGTGCCAGCAGTCCCAGCGGACAGGGAGGGTCAGATACGCAGTATTTT.

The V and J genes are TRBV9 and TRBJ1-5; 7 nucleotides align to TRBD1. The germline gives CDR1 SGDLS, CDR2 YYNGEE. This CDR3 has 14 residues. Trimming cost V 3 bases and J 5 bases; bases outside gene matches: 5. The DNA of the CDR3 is TGTGCCAGCAGCGGGTCAGGGGGTTATCAGCCCCAGCATTTT. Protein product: CASSGSGGYQPQHF.

Here the CDR3 reads CASSYGETGANVLTF. In DNA form, the CDR3 reads TGTGCCAGCAGTTACGGGGAAACTGGGGCCAACGTCCTGACTTTC. The rearrangement joins TRBV6-5 to TRBJ2-6, with unresolved D. V lost 2 bases to trimming and J lost 2 bases, with 7 bases between them. From germline, CDR1 is MNHEY and CDR2 SVGAGI. CDR3 length: 15 residues.

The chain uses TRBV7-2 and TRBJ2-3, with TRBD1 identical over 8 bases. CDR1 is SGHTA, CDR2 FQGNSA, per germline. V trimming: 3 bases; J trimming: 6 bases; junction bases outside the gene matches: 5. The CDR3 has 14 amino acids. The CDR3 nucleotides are TGTGCCAGCAGCTTGGACAGGGACGCTGATACGCAGTATTTT. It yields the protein CASSLDRDADTQYF.

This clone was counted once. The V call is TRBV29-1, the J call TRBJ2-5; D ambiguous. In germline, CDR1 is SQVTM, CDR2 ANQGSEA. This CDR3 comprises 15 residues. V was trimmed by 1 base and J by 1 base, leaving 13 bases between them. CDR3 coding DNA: TGCAGCGTTGAAGGGGGAAGGGTCCGCCAAGAGACCCAGTACTTC. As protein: CSVEGGRVRQETQYF.

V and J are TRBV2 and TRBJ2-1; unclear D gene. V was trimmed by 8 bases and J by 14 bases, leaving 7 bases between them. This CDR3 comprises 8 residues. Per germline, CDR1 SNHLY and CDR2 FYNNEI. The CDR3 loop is CASGSKFF. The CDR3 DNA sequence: TGTGCCAGCGGGTCAAAGTTCTTC.

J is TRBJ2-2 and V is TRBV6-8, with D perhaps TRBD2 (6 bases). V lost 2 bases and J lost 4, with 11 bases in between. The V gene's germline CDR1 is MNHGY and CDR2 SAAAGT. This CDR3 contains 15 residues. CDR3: CASSYRPGSTGELFF. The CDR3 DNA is TGTGCCAGCAGTTACCGGCCCGGGAGCACCGGGGAGCTGTTTTTT.

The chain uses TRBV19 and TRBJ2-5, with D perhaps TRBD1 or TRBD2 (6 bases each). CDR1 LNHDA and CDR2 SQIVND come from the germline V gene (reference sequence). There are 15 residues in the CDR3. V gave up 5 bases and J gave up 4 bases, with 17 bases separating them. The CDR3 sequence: CASSREGGMGETQYF. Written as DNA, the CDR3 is TGTGCCAGTAGTCGTGAGGGGGGAATGGGAGAGACCCAGTACTTC.

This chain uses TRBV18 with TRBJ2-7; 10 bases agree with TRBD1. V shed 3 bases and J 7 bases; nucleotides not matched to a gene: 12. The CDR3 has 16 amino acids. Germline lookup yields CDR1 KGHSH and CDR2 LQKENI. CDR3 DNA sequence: TGTGCCAGCTCACCCGCAAGGACAGGGGGAAGCGAGGAGCAGTACTTC. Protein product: CASSPARTGGSEEQYF.

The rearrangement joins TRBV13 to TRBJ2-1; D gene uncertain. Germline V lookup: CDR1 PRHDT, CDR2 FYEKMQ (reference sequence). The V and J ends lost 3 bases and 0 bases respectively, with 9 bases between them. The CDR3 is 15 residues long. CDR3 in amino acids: CASSLGINSYNEQFF. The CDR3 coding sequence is TGTGCCAGCAGCTTGGGTATCAACTCCTACAATGAGCAGTTCTTC.

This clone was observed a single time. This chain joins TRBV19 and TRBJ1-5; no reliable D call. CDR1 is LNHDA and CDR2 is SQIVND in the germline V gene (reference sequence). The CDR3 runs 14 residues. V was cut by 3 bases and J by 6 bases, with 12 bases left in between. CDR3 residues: CASSIKGIIQPQHF. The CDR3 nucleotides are TGTGCCAGTAGTATCAAGGGCATCATTCAGCCCCAGCATTTT.

The CDR3 DNA reads TGTGCCAGCAGCTCCAGGGTGGGCCGGGGAAAAATGGGGGCGTACAATGAGCAGTTCTTC. Translated, it gives CASSSRVGRGKMGAYNEQFF. The chain combines TRBV9 with TRBJ2-1; the D gene is possibly TRBD1 (6 bases). V was pared by 4 bases and J by 4 bases, with 30 bases between. The CDR3 is 20 amino acids. Germline-derived CDR1 and CDR2 are SGDLS and YYNGEE.

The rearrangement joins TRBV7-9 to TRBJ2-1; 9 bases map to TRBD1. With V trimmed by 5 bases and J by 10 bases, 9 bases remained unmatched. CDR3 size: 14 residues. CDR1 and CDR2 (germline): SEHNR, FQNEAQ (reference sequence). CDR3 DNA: TGTGCCAGCAGCCCAGACAGGGGGTCTGGAGAGCAGTTCTTC. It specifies CASSPDRGSGEQFF.

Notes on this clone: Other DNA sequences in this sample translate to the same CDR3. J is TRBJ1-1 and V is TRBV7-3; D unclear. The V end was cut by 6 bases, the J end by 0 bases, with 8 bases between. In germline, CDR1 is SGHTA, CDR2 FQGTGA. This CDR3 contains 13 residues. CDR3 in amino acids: CASSSQMNTEAFF. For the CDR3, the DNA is TGTGCCAGCAGTTCACAGATGAACACTGAAGCTTTCTTT.

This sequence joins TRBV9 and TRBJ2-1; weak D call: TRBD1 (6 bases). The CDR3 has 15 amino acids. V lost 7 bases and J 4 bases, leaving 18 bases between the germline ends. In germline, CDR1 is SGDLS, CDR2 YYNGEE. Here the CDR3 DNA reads TGTGCCAGCGGGCCCGTCAGGGGCCGTTACAATGAGCAGTTCTTC. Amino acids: CASGPVRGRYNEQFF. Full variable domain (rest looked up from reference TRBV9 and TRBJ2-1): DSGVTQTPKHLITATGQRVTLRCSPRSGDLSVYWYQQSLDQGLQFLIQYYNGEERAKGNILERFSAQQFPDLHSELNLSSLELGDSALYFCASGPVRGRYNEQFFGPGTRLTVL.

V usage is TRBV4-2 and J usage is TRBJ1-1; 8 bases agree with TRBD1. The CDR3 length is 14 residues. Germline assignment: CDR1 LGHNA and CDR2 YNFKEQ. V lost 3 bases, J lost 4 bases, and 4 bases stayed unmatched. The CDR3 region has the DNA TGTGCCAGCAGCCAGGCAGGACAGGGCACTGAAGCTTTCTTT. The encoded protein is CASSQAGQGTEAFF.

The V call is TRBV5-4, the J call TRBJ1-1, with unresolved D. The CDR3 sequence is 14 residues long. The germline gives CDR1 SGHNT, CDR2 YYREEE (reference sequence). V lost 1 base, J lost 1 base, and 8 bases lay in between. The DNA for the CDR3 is TGTGCCAGCAGCTTGCCGGGCACGAACACTGAAGCTTTCTTT. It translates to CASSLPGTNTEAFF.

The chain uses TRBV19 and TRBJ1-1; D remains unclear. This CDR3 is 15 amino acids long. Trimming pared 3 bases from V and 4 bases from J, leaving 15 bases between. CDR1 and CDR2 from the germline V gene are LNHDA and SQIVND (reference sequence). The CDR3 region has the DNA TGTGCCAGTAGTATCATCGCGTCAGGCAGCACTGAAGCTTTCTTT. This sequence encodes CASSIIASGSTEAFF.

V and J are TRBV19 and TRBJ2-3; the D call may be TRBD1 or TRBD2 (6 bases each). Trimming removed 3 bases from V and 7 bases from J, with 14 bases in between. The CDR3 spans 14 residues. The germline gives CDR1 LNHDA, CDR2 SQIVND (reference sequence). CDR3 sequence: CASSIRRGVNTQYF. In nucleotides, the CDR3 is TGTGCCAGTAGTATTAGGAGGGGGGTGAATACGCAGTATTTT. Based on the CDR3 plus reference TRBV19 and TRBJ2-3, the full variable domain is DGGITQSPKYLFRKEGQNVTLSCEQNLNHDAMYWYRQDPGQGLRLIYYSQIVNDFQKGDIAEGYSVSREKKESFPLTVTSAQKNPTAFYLCASSIRRGVNTQYFGPGTRLTVL.

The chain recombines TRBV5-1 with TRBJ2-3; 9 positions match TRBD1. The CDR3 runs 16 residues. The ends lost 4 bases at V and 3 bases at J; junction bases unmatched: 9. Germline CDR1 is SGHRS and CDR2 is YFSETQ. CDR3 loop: CASSVGTGSGTDTQYF. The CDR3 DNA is TGCGCCAGCAGCGTGGGGACAGGGAGTGGGACAGATACGCAGTATTTT.

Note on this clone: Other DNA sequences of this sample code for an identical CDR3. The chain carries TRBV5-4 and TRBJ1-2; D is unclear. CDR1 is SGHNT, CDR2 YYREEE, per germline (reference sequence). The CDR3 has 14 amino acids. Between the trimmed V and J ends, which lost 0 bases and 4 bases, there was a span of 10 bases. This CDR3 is CASSLGGAAYGYTF. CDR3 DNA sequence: TGTGCCAGCAGCTTGGGCGGAGCCGCCTATGGCTACACCTTC.

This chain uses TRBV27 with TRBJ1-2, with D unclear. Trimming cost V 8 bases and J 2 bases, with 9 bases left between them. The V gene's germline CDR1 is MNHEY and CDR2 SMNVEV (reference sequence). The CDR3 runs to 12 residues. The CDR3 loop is CASARMNYGYTF. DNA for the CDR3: TGTGCCAGCGCTCGAATGAACTATGGCTACACCTTC.

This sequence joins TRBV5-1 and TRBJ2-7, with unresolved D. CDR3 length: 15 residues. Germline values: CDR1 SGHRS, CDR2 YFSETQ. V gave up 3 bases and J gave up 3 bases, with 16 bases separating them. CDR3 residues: CASSSLSLGSYEQYF. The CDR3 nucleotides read TGCGCCAGCAGCTCTCTTTCTCTGGGAAGCTACGAGCAGTACTTC. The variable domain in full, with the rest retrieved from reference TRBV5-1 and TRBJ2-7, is KAGVTQTPRYLIKTRGQQVTLSCSPISGHRSVSWYQQTPGQGLQFLFEYFSETQRNKGNFPGRFSGRQFSNSRSEMNVSTLELGDSALYLCASSSLSLGSYEQYFGPGTRLTVT.